The sequence of this T cell receptor (beta chain) was determined in a study of Ad26.COV2.S vaccination and SARS-CoV-2 variants. Study results and caveats: Substantial breadth was reportedly displayed by spike-specific CD8+ and CD4+ T cell responses after vaccination. While placebo recipients had lower spike-specific TCR breadth, vaccine recipients had more.

Using immunoSEQ multiplex PCR, the repertoire was profiled, and TCRdb retains in-frame clones only, with some absent. The table records roughly 320,000 clones, about nine tenths of them present only once. V trimming: 6 bases; J trimming: 4 bases; junction bases outside the gene matches: 7. Germline V gene data show CDR1 as MNHEY and CDR2 as SVGAGI. The CDR3 consists of 14 residues. About this clone: The antigen is not known.

Treatment described: approximately 18 received Ad26.COV2.S at low or high dose, single or two shots; 5 received placebo; per-sample allocation not given. The investigators took samples on day 63 after the first vaccine or placebo injection. Within Boston, the person who donated was an adult of 18-55 years. This vaccine is an Ad26 vector that expresses the Wuhan-strain SARS-CoV-2 spike. Sequenced material: peripheral blood, taken in a trial of Ad26.COV2.S vaccine versus placebo. The receptor was isolated from a person between 18 and 65 years old who received the Ad26.COV2.S COVID-19 vaccine or a placebo. The gene calls are TRBV6-5 and TRBJ2-5; 8 nucleotides agree with TRBD2. CDR3: CASRPGLATETQYF. For the CDR3, the DNA is TGTGCCAGCAGGCCCGGACTAGCTACAGAGACCCAGTACTTC.